This T cell receptor (beta chain) originates from a study of T-cell memory formation after mild COVID-19. Study-level findings and limits: Contracting CD4+ clones sat mainly in CM and EM; CD8+ in EMRA. Cross-reactive memory seemingly joined, as some responding clones were found in pre-infection memory. Whereas later expanders leaned CD4+, clones contracting day 15 to 85 showed a balanced CD4/CD8 makeup.

This CDR3 has 14 residues. V was shortened by 5 bases and J by 7 bases, with 17 bases between the two germline ends. TCRdb re-derived calls from the 5' RACE reads in MiXCR, one entry per CDR3 protein. The table shows roughly 500,000 distinct CDR3 sequences, with over 20% occurring only once. This clonotype was counted a few times. The target antigen is unknown. Sequenced: PBMCs or a T cell subset sorted from them (not recorded which). The chain employs TRBV12-3 or TRBV12-4 and TRBJ1-2, with no clear D. The sequence derives from an adult woman who had mild COVID-19 (a few samples of this study predate the infection). Cell type and time point are not known. CDR3: CASSPPGTIIGYTF. The CDR3 DNA follows: TGTGCCAGCAGTCCTCCCGGAACGATCATTGGCTACACCTTC.